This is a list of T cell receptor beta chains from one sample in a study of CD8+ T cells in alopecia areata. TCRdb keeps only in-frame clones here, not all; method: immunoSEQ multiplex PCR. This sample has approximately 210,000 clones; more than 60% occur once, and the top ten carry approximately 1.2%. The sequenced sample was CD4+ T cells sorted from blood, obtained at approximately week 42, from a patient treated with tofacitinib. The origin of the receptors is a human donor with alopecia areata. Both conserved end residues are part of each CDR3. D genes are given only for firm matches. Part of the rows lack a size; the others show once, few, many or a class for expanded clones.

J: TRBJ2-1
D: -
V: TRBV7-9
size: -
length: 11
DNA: TGTGCCAGCAGCCAAGAGAATGAGCAGTTCTTC
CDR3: CASSQENEQFF

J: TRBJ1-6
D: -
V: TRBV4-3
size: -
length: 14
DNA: TGCGCCAGCAGCACTCGGGACGGCTATTCACCCCTCCACTTT
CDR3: CASSTRDGYSPLHF

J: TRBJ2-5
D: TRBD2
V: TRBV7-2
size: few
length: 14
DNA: TGTGCCAGCAGCCGTAGCGGGGGGAGGGAGACCCAGTACTTC
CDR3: CASSRSGGRETQYF

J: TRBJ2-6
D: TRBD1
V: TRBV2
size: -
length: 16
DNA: TGTGCCCTTTGGACAGGGTTACACTCTGGGGCCAACGTCCTGACTTTC
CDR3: CALWTGLHSGANVLTF

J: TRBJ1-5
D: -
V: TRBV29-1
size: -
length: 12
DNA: TGCAGCGTTGGAGGTGTAAATCAGCCCCAGCATTTT
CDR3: CSVGGVNQPQHF

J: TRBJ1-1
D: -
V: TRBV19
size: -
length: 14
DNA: TGTGCCAGTAGTACCGAGGGGCTGCACACTGAAGCTTTCTTT
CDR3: CASSTEGLHTEAFF

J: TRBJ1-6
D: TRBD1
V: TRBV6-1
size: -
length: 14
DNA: TGTGCCAGCAGTATCCCGGGACAGAATTCACCCCTCCACTTT
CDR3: CASSIPGQNSPLHF

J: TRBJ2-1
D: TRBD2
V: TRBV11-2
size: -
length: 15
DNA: TGTGCCAGCAGCCCCGTAGCGGGGGGCCATCTTGAGCAGTTCTTC
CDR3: CASSPVAGGHLEQFF

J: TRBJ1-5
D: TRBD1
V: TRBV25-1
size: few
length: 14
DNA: TGTGCCAGCAGGGGACAGGGTTTATCTCAGCCCCAGCATTTT
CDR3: CASRGQGLSQPQHF

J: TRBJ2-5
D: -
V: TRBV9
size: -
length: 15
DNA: TGTGCCAGCAGTGATCTTCGTGAATTCCAAGAGACCCAGTACTTC
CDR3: CASSDLREFQETQYF

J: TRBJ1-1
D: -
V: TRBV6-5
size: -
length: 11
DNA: TGTGCCAGCAGTGATACGGCCAAAGCTTTCTTT
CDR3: CASSDTAKAFF

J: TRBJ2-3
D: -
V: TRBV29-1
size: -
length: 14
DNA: TGCAGCGTCTGGACGGAATTTGGCACAGATACGCAGTATTTT
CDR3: CSVWTEFGTDTQYF

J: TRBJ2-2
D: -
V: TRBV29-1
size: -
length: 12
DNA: TGCAGCGTCGAAGACTTCACCGGGGAGCTGTTTTTT
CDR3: CSVEDFTGELFF

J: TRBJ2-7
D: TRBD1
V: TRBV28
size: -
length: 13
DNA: TGTGCCAGCAGTCCCGGACAGGGGAAGGAGCAGTACTTC
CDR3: CASSPGQGKEQYF

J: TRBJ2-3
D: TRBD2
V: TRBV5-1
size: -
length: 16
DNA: TGCGCCAGCAGCTTTGGTTTTAGCGGGGGGGAAGATACGCAGTATTTT
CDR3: CASSFGFSGGEDTQYF

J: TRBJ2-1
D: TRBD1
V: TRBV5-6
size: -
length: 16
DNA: TGTGCCAGCAGCTTCCGGGACAGGGTGTTCTACAATGAGCAGTTCTTC
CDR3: CASSFRDRVFYNEQFF

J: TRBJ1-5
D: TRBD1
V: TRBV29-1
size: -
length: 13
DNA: TGCAGCGTGACGGACAGGGGTGGTCAGCCCCAGCATTTT
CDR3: CSVTDRGGQPQHF

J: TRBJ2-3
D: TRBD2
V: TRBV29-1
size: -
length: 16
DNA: TGCAGCGTTGTGGGGGGACTAGCGGCTAGCACAGATACGCAGTATTTT
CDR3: CSVVGGLAASTDTQYF

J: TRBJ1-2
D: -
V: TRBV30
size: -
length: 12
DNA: TGTGCCTGGAGTGAACAGGCCTATGGCTACACCTTC
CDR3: CAWSEQAYGYTF

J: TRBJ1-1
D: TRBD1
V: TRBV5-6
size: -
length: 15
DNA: TGTGCCAGCAGCAGGCGACAGGGCCGGCCCACTGAAGCTTTCTTT
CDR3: CASSRRQGRPTEAFF

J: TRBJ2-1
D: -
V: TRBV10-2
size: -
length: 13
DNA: TGCGCCAGCTGCCTGGACGGTTACAATGAGCAGTTCTTC
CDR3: CASCLDGYNEQFF

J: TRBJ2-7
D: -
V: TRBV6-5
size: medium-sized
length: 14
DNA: TGTGCCAGCAGTCAAACACAGGGTTCCGGCGAGCAGTACTTC
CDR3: CASSQTQGSGEQYF

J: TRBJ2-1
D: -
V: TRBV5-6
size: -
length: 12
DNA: TGTGCCAGCAGCCCCCGTTTAAATGAGCAGTTCTTC
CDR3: CASSPRLNEQFF

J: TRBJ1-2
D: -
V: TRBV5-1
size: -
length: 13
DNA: TGCGCCAGCAGTGCAGAGATCGACTATGGCTACACCTTC
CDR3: CASSAEIDYGYTF

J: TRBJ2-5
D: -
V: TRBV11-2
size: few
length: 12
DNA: TGTGCCAGCAGCCCATTCACAGAGACCCAGTACTTC
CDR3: CASSPFTETQYF

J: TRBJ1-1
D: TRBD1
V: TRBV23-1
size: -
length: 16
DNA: TGCGCCAGCAGTCCATACCGGGACAGGGATTTTACTGAAGCTTTCTTT
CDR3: CASSPYRDRDFTEAFF

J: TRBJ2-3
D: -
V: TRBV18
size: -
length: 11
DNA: TGTGCCAGCTCACCTCAAGATACGCAGTATTTT
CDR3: CASSPQDTQYF

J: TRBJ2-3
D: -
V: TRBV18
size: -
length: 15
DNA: TGTGCCAGCTCACTACACCTTGGGGGCACAGATACGCAGTATTTT
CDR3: CASSLHLGGTDTQYF

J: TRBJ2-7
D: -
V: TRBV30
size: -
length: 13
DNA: TGTGCCTGGAGCTTGGACGGAACCTACGAGCAGTACTTC
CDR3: CAWSLDGTYEQYF

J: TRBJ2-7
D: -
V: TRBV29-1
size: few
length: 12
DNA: TGCAGCGGTGGAGACACCTCCCTTGAGCAGTACTTC
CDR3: CSGGDTSLEQYF

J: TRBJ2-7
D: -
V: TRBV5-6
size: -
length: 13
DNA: TGTGCCAGCAGCTTGCAGGGTATTCACGAGCAGTACTTC
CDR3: CASSLQGIHEQYF

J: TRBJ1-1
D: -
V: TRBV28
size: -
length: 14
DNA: TGTGCCAGCAGTCCGATGGGAGGGAACACTGAAGCTTTCTTT
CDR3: CASSPMGGNTEAFF

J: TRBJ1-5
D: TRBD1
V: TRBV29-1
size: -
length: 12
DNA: TGCAGCGCGAGACAGGGAGATCAGCCCCAGCATTTT
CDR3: CSARQGDQPQHF

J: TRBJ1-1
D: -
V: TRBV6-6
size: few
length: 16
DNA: TGTGCCAGCAGTTATGTCACCGGAGGATTGGACACTGAAGCTTTCTTT
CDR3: CASSYVTGGLDTEAFF

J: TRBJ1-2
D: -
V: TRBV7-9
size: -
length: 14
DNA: TGTGCCAGCAGCTTATCGGGCGTTACGTATGGCTACACCTTC
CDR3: CASSLSGVTYGYTF

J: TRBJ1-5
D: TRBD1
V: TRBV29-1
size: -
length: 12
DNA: TGCGGGCGACAGGGGGCGCGGGGACCCCGGCATTTT
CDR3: CGRQGARGPRHF

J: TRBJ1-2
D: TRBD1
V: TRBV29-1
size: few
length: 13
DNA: TGCAGCGTTGTGAGTCCAGGGGGGAATGGCTACACCTTC
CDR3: CSVVSPGGNGYTF

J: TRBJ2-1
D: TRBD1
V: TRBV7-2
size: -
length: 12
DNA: TGTGCCAGCAGCGGAGACAGGGATGAGCAGTTCTTC
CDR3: CASSGDRDEQFF

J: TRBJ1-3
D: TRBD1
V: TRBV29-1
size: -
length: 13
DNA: TGCAGCGTTGATCAGGGGGTCGGAAACACCATATATTTT
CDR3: CSVDQGVGNTIYF

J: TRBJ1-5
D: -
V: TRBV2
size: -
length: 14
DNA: TGTGCCAGCAGTGAAATTTTGGGGGCTCAGCCCCAGCATTTT
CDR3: CASSEILGAQPQHF

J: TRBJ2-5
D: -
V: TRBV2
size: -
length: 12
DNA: TGTGCCACCCGACCCGACCAAGAGACCCAGTACTTC
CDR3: CATRPDQETQYF

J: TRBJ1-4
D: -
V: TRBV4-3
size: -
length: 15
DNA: TGCGCCAGCAGCCAAGACAGGGGAACTAATGAAAAACTGTTTTTT
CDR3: CASSQDRGTNEKLFF

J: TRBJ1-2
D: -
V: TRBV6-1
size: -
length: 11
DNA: TGTGCCAGTTACTTGGGCTATGGCTACACCTTC
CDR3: CASYLGYGYTF

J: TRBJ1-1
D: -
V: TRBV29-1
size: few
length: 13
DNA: TGCAGCGTATCGGGGGGCCTAAACCCTGAAGCTTTCTTT
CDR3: CSVSGGLNPEAFF

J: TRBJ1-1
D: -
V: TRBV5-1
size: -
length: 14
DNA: TGCGCCAGCAGCCCTGACATGACGAACACTGAAGCTTTCTTT
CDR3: CASSPDMTNTEAFF

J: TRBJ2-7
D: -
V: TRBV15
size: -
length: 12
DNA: TGTGCCACCAGCAGAGATTGGGGGGAGCAGTACTTC
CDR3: CATSRDWGEQYF

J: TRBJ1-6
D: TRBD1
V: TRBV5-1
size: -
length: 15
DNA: TGCGCCAGCAGCGCGGACAGGAACGGTAATTCACCCCTCCACTTT
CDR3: CASSADRNGNSPLHF

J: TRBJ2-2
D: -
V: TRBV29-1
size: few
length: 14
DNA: TGCAGCGCCCGGCCCGGGGGAGGCACCGGGGAGCTGTTTTTT
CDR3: CSARPGGGTGELFF

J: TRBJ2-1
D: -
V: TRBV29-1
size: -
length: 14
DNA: TGCAGCGTTGGTGGCAACCCCTCCTACAATGAGCAGTTCTTC
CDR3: CSVGGNPSYNEQFF

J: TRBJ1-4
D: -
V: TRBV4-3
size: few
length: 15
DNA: TGCGCCAGCAGCCAAGACCCTGCAACTAATGAAAAACTGTTTTTT
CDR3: CASSQDPATNEKLFF

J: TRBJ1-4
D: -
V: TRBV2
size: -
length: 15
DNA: TGTGCCAGCAGTGAAGGCGGAGGCGGAAATGAAAAACTGTTTTTT
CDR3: CASSEGGGGNEKLFF

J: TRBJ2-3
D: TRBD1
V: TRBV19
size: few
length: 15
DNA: TGTGCCAGTAGTCGTACGGGACAGATGACAGATACGCAGTATTTT
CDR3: CASSRTGQMTDTQYF

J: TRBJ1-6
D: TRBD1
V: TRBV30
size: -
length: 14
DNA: TGTGCCGGTTCCGGGACAGGGGGTAATTCACCCCTCCACTTT
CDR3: CAGSGTGGNSPLHF

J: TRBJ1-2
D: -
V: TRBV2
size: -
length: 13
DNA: TGTGCCAGCAGTGAAGGCGGGCAGGGAAGCTACACCTTC
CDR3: CASSEGGQGSYTF

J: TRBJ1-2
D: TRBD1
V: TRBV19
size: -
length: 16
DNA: TGTGCCAGTAGTACAACGAGGACAGGGGCTAACTATGGCTACACCTTC
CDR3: CASSTTRTGANYGYTF